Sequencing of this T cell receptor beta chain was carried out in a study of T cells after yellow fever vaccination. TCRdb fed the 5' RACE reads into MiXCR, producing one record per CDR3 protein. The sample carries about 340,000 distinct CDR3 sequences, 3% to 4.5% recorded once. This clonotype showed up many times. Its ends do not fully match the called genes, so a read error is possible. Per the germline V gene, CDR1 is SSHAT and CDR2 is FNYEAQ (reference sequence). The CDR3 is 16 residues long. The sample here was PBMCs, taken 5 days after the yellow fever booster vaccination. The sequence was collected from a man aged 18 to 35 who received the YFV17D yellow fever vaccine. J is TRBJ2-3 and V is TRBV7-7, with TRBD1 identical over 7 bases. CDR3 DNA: TGTGCTAGCAGCTTACGCGCAGGGGGACCGACAGATACGCAGTATTTT. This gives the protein CASSLRAGGPTDTQYF.